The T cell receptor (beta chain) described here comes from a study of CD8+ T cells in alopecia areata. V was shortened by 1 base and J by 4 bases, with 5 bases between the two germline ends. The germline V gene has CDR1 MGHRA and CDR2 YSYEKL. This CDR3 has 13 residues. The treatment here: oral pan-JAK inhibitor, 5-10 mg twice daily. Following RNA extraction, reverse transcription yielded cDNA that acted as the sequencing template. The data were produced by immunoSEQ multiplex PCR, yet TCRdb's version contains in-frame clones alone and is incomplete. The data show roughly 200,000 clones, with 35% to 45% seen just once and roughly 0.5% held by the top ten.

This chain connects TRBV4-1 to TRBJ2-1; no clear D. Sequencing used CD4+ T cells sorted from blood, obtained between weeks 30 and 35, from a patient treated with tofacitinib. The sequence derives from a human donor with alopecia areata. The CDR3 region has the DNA TGCGCCAGCAGCCAAGCCCCGTACAATGAGCAGTTCTTC. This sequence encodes CASSQAPYNEQFF.